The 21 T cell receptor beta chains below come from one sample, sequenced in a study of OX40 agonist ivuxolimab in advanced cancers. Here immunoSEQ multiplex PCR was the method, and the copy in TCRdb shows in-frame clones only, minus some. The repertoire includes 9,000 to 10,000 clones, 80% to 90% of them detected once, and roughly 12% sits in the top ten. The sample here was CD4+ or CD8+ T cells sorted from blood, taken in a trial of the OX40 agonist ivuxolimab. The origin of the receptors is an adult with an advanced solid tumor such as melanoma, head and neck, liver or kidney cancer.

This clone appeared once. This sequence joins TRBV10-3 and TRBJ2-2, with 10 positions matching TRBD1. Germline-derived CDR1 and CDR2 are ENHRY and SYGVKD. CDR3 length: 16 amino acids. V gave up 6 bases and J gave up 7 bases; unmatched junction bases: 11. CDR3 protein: CAISRRQGAIVGELFF. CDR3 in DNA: TGTGCCATCAGCCGCCGACAGGGGGCGATTGTCGGGGAGCTGTTTTTT.

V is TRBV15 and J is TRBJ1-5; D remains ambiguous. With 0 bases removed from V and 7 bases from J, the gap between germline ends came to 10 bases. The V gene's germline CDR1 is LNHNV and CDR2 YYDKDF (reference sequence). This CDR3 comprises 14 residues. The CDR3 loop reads CATSRDPSGQPQHF. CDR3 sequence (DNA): TGTGCCACCAGCAGAGATCCGAGTGGACAGCCCCAGCATTTT.

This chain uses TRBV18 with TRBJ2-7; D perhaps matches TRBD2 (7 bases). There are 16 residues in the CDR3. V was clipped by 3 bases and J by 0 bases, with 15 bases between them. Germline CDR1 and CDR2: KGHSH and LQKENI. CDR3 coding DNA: TGTGCCAGCTCACCGGACCGGGGGGCCACCTCCTACGAGCAGTACTTC. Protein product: CASSPDRGATSYEQYF.

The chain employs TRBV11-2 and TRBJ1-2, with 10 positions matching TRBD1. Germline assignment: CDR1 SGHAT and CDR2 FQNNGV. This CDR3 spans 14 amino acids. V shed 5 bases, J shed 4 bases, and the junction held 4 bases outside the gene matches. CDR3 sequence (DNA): TGTGCCAGCAGCCGGACAGGGGGTAGCTATGGCTACACCTTC. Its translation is CASSRTGGSYGYTF.

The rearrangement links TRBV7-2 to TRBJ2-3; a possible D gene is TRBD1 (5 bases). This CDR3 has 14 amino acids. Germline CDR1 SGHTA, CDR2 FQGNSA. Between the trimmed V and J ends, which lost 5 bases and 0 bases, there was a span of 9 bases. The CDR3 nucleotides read TGTGCCAGCAGCAATAGGGGCAGCACAGATACGCAGTATTTT. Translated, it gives CASSNRGSTDTQYF.

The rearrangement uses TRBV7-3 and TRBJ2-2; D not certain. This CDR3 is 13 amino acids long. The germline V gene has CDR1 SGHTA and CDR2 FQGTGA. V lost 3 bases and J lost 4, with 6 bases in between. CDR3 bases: TGTGCCAGCAGCTTTGCGAGCACCGGGGAGCTGTTTTTT. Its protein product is CASSFASTGELFF.

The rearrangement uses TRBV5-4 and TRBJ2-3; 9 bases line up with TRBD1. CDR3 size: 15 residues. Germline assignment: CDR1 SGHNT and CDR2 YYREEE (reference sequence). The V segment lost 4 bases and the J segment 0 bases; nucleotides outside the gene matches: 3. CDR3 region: CASSRTGASTDTQYF. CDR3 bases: TGTGCCAGCAGCCGGACAGGGGCTAGCACAGATACGCAGTATTTT.

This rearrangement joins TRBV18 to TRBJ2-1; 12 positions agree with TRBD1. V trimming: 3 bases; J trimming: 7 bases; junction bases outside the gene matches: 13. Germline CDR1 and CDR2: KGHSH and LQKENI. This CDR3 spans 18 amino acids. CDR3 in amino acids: CASSPSPGTGGAWNEQFF. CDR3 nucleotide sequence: TGTGCCAGCTCACCGAGTCCCGGGACAGGGGGCGCGTGGAATGAGCAGTTCTTC.

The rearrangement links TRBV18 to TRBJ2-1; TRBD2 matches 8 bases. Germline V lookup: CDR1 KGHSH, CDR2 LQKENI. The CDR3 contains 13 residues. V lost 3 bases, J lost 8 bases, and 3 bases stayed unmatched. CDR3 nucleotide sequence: TGTGCCAGCTCACCTCGACTAGCGTATGAGCAGTTCTTC. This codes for CASSPRLAYEQFF. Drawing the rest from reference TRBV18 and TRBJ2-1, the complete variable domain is NAGVMQNPRHLVRRRGQEARLRCSPMKGHSHVYWYRQLPEEGLKFMVYLQKENIIDESGMPKERFSAEFPKEGPSILRIQQVVRGDSAAYFCASSPRLAYEQFFGPGTRLTVL.

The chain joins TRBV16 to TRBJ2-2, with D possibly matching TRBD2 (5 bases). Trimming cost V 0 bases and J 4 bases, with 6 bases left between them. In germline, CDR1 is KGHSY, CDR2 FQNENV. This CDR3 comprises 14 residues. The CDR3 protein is CASSQSRGTGELFF. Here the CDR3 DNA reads TGTGCCAGCAGCCAATCCCGGGGCACCGGGGAGCTGTTTTTT.

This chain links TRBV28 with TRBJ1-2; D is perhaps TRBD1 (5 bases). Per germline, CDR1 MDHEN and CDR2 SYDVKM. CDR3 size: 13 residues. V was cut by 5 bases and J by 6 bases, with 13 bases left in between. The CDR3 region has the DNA TGTGCCAGCAGTCCCAGACAGCCTCATGGCTACACCTTC. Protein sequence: CASSPRQPHGYTF.

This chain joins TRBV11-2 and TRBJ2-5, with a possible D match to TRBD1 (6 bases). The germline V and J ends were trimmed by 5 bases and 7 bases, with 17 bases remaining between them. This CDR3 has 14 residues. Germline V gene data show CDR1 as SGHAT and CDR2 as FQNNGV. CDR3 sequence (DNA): TGTGCCAGCAGCCCAGGACAGCCTTTGGGGACCCAGTACTTC. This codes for CASSPGQPLGTQYF.

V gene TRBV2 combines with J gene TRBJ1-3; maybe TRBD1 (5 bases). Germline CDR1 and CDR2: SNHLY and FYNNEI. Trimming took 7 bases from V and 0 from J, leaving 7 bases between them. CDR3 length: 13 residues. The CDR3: CASNTGSGNTIYF. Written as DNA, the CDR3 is TGTGCCAGCAACACAGGCTCTGGAAACACCATATATTTT.

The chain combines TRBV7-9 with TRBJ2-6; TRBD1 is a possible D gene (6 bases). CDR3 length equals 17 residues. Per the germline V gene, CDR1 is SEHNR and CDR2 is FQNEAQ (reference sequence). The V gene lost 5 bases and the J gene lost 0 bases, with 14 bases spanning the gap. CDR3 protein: CASSPRGMRSGANVLTF. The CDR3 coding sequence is TGTGCCAGCAGCCCTAGGGGGATGCGCTCTGGGGCCAACGTCCTGACTTTC.

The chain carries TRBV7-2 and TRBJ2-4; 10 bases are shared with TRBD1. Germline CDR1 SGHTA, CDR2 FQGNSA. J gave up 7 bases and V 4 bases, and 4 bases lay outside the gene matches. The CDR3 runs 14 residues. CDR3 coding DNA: TGTGCCAGCAGCTCTCGACAGGGGGCTAACATTCAGTACTTC. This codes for CASSSRQGANIQYF.

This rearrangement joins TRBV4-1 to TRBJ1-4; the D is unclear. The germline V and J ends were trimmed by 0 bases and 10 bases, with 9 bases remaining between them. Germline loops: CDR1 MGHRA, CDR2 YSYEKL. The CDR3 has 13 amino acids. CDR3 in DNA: TGCGCCAGCAGCCAAGATCGTACGGGAAAACTGTTTTTT. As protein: CASSQDRTGKLFF.

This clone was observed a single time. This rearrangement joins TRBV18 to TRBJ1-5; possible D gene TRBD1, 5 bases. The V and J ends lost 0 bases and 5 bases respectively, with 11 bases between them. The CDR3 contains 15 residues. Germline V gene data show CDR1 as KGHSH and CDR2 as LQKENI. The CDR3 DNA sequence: TGTGCCAGCTCACCACCTCCCGGGGGGGATCAGCCCCAGCATTTT. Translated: CASSPPPGGDQPQHF.

CDR3 sequence: CASSQGENEKLFF. The CDR3 region has the DNA TGTGCCAGCAGCCAGGGAGAGAATGAAAAACTGTTTTTT. The chain joins TRBV11-2 to TRBJ1-4; tentative D call: TRBD1 (5 bases). Trimming left V 5 bases short and J 5 bases short, with 9 bases between. CDR1 and CDR2 from the germline V gene are SGHAT and FQNNGV. The CDR3 has 13 amino acids.

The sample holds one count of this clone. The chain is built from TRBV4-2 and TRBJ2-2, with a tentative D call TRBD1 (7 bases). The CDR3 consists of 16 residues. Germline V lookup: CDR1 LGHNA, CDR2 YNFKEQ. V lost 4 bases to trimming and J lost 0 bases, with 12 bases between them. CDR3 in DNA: TGTGCCAGCAGCCCGGCGGGACAGACGAACACCGGGGAGCTGTTTTTT. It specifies CASSPAGQTNTGELFF.

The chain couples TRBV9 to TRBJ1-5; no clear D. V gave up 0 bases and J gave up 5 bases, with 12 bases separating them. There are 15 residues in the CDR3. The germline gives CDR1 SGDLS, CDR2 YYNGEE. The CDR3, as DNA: TGTGCCAGCAGCGTAGGAATAGGCAAATATCAGCCCCAGCATTTT. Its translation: CASSVGIGKYQPQHF.

The CDR3 reads CASSRVGGSEKLFF. In nucleotides, the CDR3 is TGTGCCAGCAGCCGGGTTGGGGGTAGCGAAAAACTGTTTTTT. This chain joins TRBV5-5 and TRBJ1-4; TRBD1 might be the D (5 bases). CDR3 size: 14 residues. The germline V and J ends were trimmed by 4 bases and 8 bases, with 15 bases remaining between them. The germline V gene encodes CDR1 SGHKS and CDR2 YYEKEE (reference sequence).